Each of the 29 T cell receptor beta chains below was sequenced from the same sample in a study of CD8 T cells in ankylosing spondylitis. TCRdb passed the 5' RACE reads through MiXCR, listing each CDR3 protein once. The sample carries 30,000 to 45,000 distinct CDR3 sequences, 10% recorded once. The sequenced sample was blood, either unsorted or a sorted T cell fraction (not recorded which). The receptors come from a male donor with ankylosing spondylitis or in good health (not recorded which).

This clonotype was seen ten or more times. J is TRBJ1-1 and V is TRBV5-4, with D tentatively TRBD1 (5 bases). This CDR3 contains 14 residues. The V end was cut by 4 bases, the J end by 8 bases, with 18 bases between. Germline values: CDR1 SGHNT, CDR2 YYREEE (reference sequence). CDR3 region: CASSAQGPVKEAFF. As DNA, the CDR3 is TGTGCCAGCAGCGCGCAGGGACCAGTAAAGGAAGCTTTCTTT.

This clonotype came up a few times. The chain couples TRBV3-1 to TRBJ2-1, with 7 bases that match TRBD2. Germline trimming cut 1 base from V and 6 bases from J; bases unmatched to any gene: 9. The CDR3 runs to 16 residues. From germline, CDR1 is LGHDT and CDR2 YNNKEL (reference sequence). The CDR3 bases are TGTGCCAGCAGCCAAGGTGGGGGACTACTGGGCAATGAGCAGTTCTTC. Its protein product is CASSQGGGLLGNEQFF.

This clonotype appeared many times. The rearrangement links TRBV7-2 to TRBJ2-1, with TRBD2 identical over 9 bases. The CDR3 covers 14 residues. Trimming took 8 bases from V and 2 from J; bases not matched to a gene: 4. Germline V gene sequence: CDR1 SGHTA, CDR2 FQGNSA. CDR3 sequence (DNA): TGTGCCAGCGGCGGGGGGGCGGCCTACAATGAGCAGTTCTTC. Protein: CASGGGAAYNEQFF.

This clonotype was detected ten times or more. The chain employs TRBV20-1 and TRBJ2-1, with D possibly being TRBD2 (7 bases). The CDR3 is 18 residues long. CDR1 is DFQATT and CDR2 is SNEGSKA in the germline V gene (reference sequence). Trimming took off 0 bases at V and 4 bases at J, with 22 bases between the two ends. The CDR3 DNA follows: TGCAGTGCTAGAGATCTCCGGGGAGGGGGAGGACATTACAATGAGCAGTTCTTC. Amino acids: CSARDLRGGGGHYNEQFF.

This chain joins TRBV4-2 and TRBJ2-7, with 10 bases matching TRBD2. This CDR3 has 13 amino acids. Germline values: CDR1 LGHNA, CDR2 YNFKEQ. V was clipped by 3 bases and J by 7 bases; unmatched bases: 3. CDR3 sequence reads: CASSHGLADEQYF. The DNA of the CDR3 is TGTGCCAGCAGCCATGGACTAGCGGATGAGCAGTACTTC.

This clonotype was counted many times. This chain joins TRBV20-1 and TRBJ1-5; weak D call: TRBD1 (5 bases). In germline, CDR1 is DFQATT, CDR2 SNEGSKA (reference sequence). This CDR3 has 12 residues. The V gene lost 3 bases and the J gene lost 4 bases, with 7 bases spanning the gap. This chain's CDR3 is CSASQGNQPQHF. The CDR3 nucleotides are TGCAGTGCTAGCCAGGGAAATCAGCCCCAGCATTTT.

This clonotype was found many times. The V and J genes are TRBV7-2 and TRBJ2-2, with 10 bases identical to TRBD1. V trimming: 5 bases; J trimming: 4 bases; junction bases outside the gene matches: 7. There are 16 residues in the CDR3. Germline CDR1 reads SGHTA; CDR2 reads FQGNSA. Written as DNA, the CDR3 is TGTGCCAGCAGCGAGCCAGGGACAGGGGTCACCGGGGAGCTGTTTTTT. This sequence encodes CASSEPGTGVTGELFF.

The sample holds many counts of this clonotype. The CDR3 protein is CASSYGRAGETQYF. Here the CDR3 DNA reads TGTGCCAGCAGCTACGGGAGGGCTGGAGAGACCCAGTACTTC. The V call is TRBV12-3 or TRBV12-4, the J call TRBJ2-5; TRBD2 matches 8 bases. The V segment lost 6 bases and the J segment 4 bases; nucleotides outside the gene matches: 7. This CDR3 has 14 residues.

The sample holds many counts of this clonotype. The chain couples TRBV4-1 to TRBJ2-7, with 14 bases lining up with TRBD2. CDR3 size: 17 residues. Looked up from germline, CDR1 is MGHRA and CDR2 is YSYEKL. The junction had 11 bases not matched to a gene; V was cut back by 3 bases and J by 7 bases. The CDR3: CASSHPAGLAGVWEQYF. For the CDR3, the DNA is TGCGCCAGCAGCCACCCTGCGGGACTAGCGGGAGTGTGGGAGCAGTACTTC.

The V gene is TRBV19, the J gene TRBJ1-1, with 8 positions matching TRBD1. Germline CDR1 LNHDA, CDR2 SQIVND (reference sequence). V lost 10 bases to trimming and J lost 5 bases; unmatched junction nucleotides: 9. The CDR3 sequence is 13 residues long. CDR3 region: CATEDRARTEAFF. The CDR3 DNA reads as TGTGCCACTGAGGACAGGGCGCGTACTGAAGCTTTCTTT.

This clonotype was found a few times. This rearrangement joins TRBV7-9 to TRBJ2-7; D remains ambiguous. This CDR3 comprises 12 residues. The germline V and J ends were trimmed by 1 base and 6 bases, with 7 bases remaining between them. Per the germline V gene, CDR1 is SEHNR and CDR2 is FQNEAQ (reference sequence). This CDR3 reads CASSLGPREQYF. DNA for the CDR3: TGTGCCAGCAGCTTAGGTCCCCGCGAGCAGTACTTC.

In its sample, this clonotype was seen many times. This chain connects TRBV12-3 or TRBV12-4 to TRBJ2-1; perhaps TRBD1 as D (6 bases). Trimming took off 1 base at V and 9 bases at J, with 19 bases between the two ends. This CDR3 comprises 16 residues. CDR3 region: CASSLGQAVGSFEQFF. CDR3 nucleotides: TGTGCCAGCAGTTTAGGACAGGCAGTGGGATCCTTTGAGCAGTTCTTC.

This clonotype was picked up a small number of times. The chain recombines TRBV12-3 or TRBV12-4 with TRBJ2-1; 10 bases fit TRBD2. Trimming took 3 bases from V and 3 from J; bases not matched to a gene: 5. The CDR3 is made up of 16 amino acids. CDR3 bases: TGTGCCAGCAGTTTTGGCGGACTAGCGGTCTACAATGAGCAGTTCTTC. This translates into CASSFGGLAVYNEQFF.

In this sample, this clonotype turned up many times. The CDR3 here is CSAWGPTGQPQHF. The CDR3 DNA reads TGCAGTGCTTGGGGCCCCACCGGTCAGCCCCAGCATTTT. The chain uses TRBV20-1 and TRBJ1-5; possibly TRBD1 for D (5 bases). V was trimmed by 5 bases and J by 6 bases, leaving 14 bases between them. The germline CDR1 and CDR2 sequences are DFQATT and SNEGSKA (reference sequence). The CDR3 contains 13 residues.

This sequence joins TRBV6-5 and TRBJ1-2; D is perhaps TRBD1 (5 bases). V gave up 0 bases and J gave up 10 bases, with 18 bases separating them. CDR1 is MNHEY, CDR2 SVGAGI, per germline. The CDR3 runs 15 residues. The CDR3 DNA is TGTGCCAGCAGTTACTCTGGGTACCAAACAGGCCTCTACACCTTC. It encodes CASSYSGYQTGLYTF.

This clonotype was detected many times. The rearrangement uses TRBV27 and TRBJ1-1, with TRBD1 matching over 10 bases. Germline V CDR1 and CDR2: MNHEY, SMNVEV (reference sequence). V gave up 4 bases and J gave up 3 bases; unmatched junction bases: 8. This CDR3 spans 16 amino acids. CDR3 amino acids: CASSSDRGFRYTEAFF. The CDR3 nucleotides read TGTGCCAGCAGTTCGGACAGGGGGTTTCGCTACACTGAAGCTTTCTTT.

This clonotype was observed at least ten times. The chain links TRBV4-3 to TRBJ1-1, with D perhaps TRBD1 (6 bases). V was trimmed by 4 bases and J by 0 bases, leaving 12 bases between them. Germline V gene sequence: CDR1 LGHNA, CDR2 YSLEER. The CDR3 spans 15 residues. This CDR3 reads CASSPSDSLNTEAFF. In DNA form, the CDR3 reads TGCGCCAGCAGCCCCTCGGACAGCTTGAACACTGAAGCTTTCTTT.

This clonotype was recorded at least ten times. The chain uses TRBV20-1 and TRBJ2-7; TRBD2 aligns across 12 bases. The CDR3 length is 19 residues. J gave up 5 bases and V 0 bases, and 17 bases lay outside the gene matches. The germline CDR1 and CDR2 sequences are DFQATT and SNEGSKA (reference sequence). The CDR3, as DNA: TGCAGTGCTAGAGATCGCCTGCAGACTAGCGGGAGTATGGGCCACGAGCAGTACTTC. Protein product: CSARDRLQTSGSMGHEQYF.

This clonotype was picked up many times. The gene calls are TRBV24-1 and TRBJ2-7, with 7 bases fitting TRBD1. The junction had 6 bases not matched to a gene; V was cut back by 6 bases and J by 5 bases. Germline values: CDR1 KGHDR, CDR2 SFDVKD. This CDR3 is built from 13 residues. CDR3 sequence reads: CATSPGQSHEQYF. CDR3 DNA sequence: TGTGCCACCAGTCCGGGACAGTCCCACGAGCAGTACTTC.

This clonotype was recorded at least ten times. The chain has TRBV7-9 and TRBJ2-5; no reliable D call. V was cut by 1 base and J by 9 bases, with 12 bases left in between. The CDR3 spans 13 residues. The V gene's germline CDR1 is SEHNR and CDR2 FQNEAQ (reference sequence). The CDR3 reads CASSLGVTGSQYF. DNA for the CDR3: TGTGCCAGCAGCTTAGGGGTCACCGGGTCCCAGTACTTC.

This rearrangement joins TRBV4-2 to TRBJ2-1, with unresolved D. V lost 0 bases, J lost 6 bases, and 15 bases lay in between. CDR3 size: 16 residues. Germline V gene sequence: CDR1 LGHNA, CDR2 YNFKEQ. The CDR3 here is CASSQDWAPPGNEQFF. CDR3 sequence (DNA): TGTGCCAGCAGCCAAGATTGGGCGCCTCCGGGCAATGAGCAGTTCTTC.

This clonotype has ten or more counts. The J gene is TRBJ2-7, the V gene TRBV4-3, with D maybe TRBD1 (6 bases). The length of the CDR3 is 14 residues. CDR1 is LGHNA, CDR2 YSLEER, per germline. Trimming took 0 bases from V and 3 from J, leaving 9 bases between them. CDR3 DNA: TGCGCCAGCAGCCAAGACCAGGGGCGCTACGAGCAGTACTTC. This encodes CASSQDQGRYEQYF.

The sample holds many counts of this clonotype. The CDR3 here is CASSQGGFSNSPLHF. The CDR3 DNA sequence: TGTGCCAGCAGCCAAGGTGGCTTCTCTAATTCACCCCTCCACTTT. The rearrangement uses TRBV3-1 and TRBJ1-6; D remains unclear. V dropped 1 base and J dropped 6 bases, with 10 bases sitting between them. From germline, CDR1 is LGHDT and CDR2 YNNKEL (reference sequence). The CDR3 runs 15 residues. Using reference TRBV3-1 and TRBJ1-6 for the parts outside the CDR3, the full variable domain is DTAVSQTPKYLVTQMGNDKSIKCEQNLGHDTMYWYKQDSKKFLKIMFSYNNKELIINETVPNRFSPKSPDKAHLNLHINSLELGDSAVYFCASSQGGFSNSPLHFGNGTRLTVT.

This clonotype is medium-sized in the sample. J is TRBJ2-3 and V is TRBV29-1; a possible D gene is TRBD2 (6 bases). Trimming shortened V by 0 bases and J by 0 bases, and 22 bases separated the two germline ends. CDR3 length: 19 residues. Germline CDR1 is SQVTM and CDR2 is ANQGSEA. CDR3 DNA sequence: TGCAGCGTTGAAGATTACTATCTTACGAGCGGGTTTAGCACAGATACGCAGTATTTT. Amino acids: CSVEDYYLTSGFSTDTQYF.

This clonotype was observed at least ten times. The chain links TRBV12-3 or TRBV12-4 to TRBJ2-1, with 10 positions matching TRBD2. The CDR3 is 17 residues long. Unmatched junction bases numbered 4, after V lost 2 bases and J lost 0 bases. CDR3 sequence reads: CASSLFSSGSSYNEQFF. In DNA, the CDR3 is TGTGCCAGCAGTTTATTCTCTAGCGGGAGCTCCTACAATGAGCAGTTCTTC.

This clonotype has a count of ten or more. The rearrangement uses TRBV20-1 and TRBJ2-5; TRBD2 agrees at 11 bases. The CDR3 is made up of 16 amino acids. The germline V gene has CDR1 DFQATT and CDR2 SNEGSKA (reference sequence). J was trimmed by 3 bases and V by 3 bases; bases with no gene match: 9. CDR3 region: CSASSPPGLAEETQYF. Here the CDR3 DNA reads TGCAGTGCTAGTAGTCCGCCGGGACTAGCGGAAGAGACCCAGTACTTC.

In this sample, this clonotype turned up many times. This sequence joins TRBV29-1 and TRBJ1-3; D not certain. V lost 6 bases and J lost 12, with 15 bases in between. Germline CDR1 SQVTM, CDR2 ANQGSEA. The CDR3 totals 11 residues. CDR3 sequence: CSVVEGFNIYF. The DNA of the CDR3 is TGCAGCGTCGTAGAAGGCTTCAACATATATTTT.

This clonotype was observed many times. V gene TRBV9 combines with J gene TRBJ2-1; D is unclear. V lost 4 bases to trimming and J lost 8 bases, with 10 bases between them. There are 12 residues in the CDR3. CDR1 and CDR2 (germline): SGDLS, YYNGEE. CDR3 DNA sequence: TGTGCCAGCAGCCTAAACGAGGATGAGCAGTTCTTC. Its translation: CASSLNEDEQFF.

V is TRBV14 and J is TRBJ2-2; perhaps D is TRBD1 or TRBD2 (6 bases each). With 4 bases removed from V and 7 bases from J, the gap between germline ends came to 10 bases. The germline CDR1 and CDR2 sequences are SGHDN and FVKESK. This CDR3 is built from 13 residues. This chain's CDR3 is CASSLGGFGELFF. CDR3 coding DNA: TGTGCCAGCAGCCTCGGGGGCTTCGGGGAGCTGTTTTTT.